The subject of this entry is one T cell receptor beta chain. Its antigen is unidentified. The data originate from a study of cytomegalovirus exposure and HLA in healthy donors. Study as a whole: Among the approximately 400 genotyped donors, around 81% were placed in the Caucasian-associated ancestry cluster. General study results and limits: There were several of the most significant clusters that appeared linked to common viral pathogens in a later analysis.

The germline V gene has CDR1 SGHAT and CDR2 FQNNGV. The CDR3 is 15 residues long. Trimming cost V 2 bases and J 0 bases; bases outside gene matches: 4. The PCR used 60 Vbeta and 13 Jbeta primers. TCRdb's table, derived via immunoSEQ multiplex PCR, lists solely in-frame clones and lacks some. The sample has approximately 120,000 clones; 74% are singletons. V usage is TRBV11-2 and J usage is TRBJ2-7; 7 bases are shared with TRBD2. This TCR derives from a human donor in good health. The source material was PBMCs. The CDR3 bases are TGTGCCAGCAGCTTACTTGGGGGGGGCTCCTACGAGCAGTACTTC. This translates into CASSLLGGGSYEQYF.